This T cell receptor beta chain stems from a study of regulatory T cells in long-lasting Graves disease. As for the study in general: Graves' disease counted as persistent after over 5 years of antithyroid drugs with positive TSH receptor antibodies.

The time point is: persistent/refractory GD, antithyroid drugs over 5 years with positive TRAb. The TCR library was made from RNA that had been extracted from PBMCs in TRIzol. Staff took around 8.6 milliliters of peripheral blood and put it into EDTA tubes. CDR3-region Arm-PCR and iRepertoire HTBI primers produced the TCR beta libraries. A single record per CDR3 protein comes from TCRdb applying MiXCR to the multiplex PCR reads. The table has 600,000 to 800,000 distinct CDR3 sequences, around 30% seen once. Study-level points and caveats: Persistent disease preferred TRBV28, TRBJ1-2 and TRBJ2-5; new disease, TRBV20-1 and TRBJ2-1. TCR diversity was lower in persistent than newly diagnosed Graves' disease.

V was clipped by 7 bases and J by 4 bases, with 14 bases between them. This CDR3 has 14 amino acids. This clonotype came up many times. Its target is unknown. The chain couples TRBV12-3 or TRBV12-4 to TRBJ1-5, with a weak D call TRBD1 (5 bases). The TCR originated in a female donor with Graves disease. The sample here was peripheral blood mononuclear cells (PBMCs), taken when the disease was refractory, from a patient treated with antithyroid drugs. CDR3 nucleotide sequence: TGTGCCAGCACGGGAGGGGCTTATAATCAGCCCCAGCATTTT. This encodes CASTGGAYNQPQHF.